This entry lists 9 T cell receptor beta chains sequenced from one sample in a study of blood T cell repertoires in COVID-19 (dated by TCRdb to the early 2020s). The method was the immunoSEQ multiplex PCR assay. Here the immuneACCESS table is served through TCRdb, limited to in-frame sequences with V and J called. Missing clones are a known gap in these copies; in checked studies unresolved V genes cover under half, and the rest lacks a known reason. This sample lists under 45,000 clones; roughly 77% were detected once. The ten largest clonotypes hold about 27% of the sample. Source material: peripheral blood. The receptors come from a man of 80 years or more with acute or convalescent COVID-19.

The chain couples TRBV19 to TRBJ2-7; tentatively, D is TRBD1 (5 bases). The V end lost 4 bases, the J end lost 3 bases, and 10 bases lay between the germline ends. The germline gives CDR1 LNHDA, CDR2 SQIVND (reference sequence). This CDR3 spans 13 amino acids. Here the CDR3 DNA reads TGTGCCAGTAGTAGAGACAGATACTACGAGCAGTACTTC. Its translation: CASSRDRYYEQYF. The entire variable domain, with the rest obtained from reference TRBV19 and TRBJ2-7, is as follows: DGGITQSPKYLFRKEGQNVTLSCEQNLNHDAMYWYRQDPGQGLRLIYYSQIVNDFQKGDIAEGYSVSREKKESFPLTVTSAQKNPTAFYLCASSRDRYYEQYFGPGTRLTVT.

This clone was detected a few times. The chain employs TRBV2 and TRBJ2-7; D remains unclear. The length of the CDR3 is 12 residues. Germline V gene data show CDR1 as SNHLY and CDR2 as FYNNEI. Trimming left V 4 bases short and J 3 bases short, with 7 bases between. As DNA, the CDR3 is TGTGCCAGCAGTGTCTTAGTCTACGAGCAGTACTTC. This codes for CASSVLVYEQYF. Filled out from reference TRBV2 and TRBJ2-7, the complete variable domain reads EPEVTQTPSHQVTQMGQEVILRCVPISNHLYFYWYRQILGQKVEFLVSFYNNEISEKSEIFDDQFSVERPDGSNFTLKIRSTKLEDSAMYFCASSVLVYEQYFGPGTRLTVT.

The V gene is TRBV10-3, the J gene TRBJ2-7, with D uncertain. Per germline, CDR1 ENHRY and CDR2 SYGVKD. The CDR3 has 12 residues. V was clipped by 4 bases and J by 4 bases, with 8 bases between them. In DNA, the CDR3 is TGTGCCATCAGTGTAAACGAGTACGAGCAGTACTTC. Amino acid sequence: CAISVNEYEQYF.

This sequence joins TRBV18 and TRBJ2-1; D is unclear. Germline CDR1 reads KGHSH; CDR2 reads LQKENI. V was shortened by 3 bases and J by 0 bases, with 12 bases between the two germline ends. The CDR3 extends over 16 amino acids. The CDR3 DNA sequence: TGTGCCAGCTCACCGGCCACCCCTAGCTCCTACAATGAGCAGTTCTTC. This encodes CASSPATPSSYNEQFF. Drawing the rest from reference TRBV18 and TRBJ2-1, the complete variable domain is NAGVMQNPRHLVRRRGQEARLRCSPMKGHSHVYWYRQLPEEGLKFMVYLQKENIIDESGMPKERFSAEFPKEGPSILRIQQVVRGDSAAYFCASSPATPSSYNEQFFGPGTRLTVL.

This clone was recorded many times. The rearrangement joins TRBV10-3 to TRBJ2-7; 7 nucleotides agree with TRBD2. Germline CDR1 is ENHRY and CDR2 is SYGVKD. With 4 bases clipped from V and 2 bases from J, the junction kept 8 bases outside the gene matches. The CDR3 is made up of 15 amino acids. The CDR3 DNA reads TGTGCCATCAGTGGAAAGGCGGGGGTTCCCTACGAGCAGTACTTC. Its protein product is CAISGKAGVPYEQYF.

The V and J genes are TRBV5-1 and TRBJ2-7; D is perhaps TRBD1 (6 bases). Germline V CDR1 and CDR2: SGHRS, YFSETQ. The CDR3 covers 12 residues. Deletions cut 4 bases from V and 3 bases from J, with 8 bases between. The chain's CDR3 is CASSVGGYEQYF. The CDR3 DNA is TGCGCCAGCAGCGTAGGGGGCTACGAGCAGTACTTC.

The chain is built from TRBV5-1 and TRBJ1-1; D is perhaps TRBD1 (5 bases). The CDR3 is 14 amino acids. Germline V lookup: CDR1 SGHRS, CDR2 YFSETQ. Trimming shortened V by 7 bases and J by 4 bases, and 17 bases separated the two germline ends. CDR3 nucleotides: TGCGCCAGCCGATCTTCCGGGGGAGGCACTGAAGCTTTCTTT. Translating it yields CASRSSGGGTEAFF.

The chain carries TRBV19 and TRBJ2-7, with D perhaps matching TRBD2 (7 bases). The CDR3 totals 15 residues. The germline V gene encodes CDR1 LNHDA and CDR2 SQIVND (reference sequence). V was pared by 7 bases and J by 5 bases, with 21 bases between. The CDR3 DNA follows: TGTGCCAGTAAAATGACTGGCGGGGGCGTCGACGAGCAGTACTTC. It translates to CASKMTGGGVDEQYF.

V is TRBV10-3 and J is TRBJ2-3; D is possibly TRBD2 (6 bases). CDR1 and CDR2 (germline): ENHRY, SYGVKD. The CDR3 extends over 16 amino acids. The germline V and J ends were trimmed by 10 bases and 3 bases, with 23 bases remaining between them. CDR3 sequence: CATSSGVAGTTDTQYF. As DNA, the CDR3 is TGTGCCACGTCCAGTGGAGTCGCCGGGACTACAGATACGCAGTATTTT.